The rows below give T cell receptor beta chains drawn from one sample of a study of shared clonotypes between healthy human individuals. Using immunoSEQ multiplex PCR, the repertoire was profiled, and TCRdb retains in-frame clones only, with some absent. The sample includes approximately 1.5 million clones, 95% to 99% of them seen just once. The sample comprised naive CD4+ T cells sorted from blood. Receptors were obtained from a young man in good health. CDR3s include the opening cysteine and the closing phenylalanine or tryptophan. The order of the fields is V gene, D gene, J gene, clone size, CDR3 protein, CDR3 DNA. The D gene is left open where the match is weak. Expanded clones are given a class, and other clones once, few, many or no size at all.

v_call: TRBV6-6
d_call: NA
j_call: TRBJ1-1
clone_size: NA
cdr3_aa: CASSYSPQGNTEAFF
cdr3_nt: TGTGCCAGCAGTTACTCCCCTCAGGGGAACACTGAAGCTTTCTTT

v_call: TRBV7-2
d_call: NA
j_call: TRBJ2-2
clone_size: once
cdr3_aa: CASSLGTYTGELFF
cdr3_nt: TGTGCCAGCAGCTTAGGGACCTACACCGGGGAGCTGTTTTTT

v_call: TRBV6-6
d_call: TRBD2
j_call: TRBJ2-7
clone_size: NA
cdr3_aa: CASSDTSGNPYEQYF
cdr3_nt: TGTGCCAGCAGTGATACTAGCGGGAATCCCTACGAGCAGTACTTC

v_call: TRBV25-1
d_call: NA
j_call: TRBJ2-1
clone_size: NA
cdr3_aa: CASSGENSYNEQFF
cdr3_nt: TGTGCCAGCAGTGGGGAGAACTCCTACAATGAGCAGTTCTTC

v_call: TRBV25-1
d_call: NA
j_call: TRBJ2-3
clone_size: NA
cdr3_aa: CAISGRQGLGLDTQYF
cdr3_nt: TGTGCCATTTCCGGTCGGCAGGGCCTCGGATTGGATACGCAGTATTTT

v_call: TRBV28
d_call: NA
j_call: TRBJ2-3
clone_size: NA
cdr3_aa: CASSALAVFADTQYF
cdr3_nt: TGTGCCAGCAGTGCACTAGCAGTCTTCGCAGATACGCAGTATTTT

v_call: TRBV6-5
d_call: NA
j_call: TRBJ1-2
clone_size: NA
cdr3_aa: CASSYRGQNYGYTF
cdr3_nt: TGTGCCAGCAGTTACCGTGGACAGAACTATGGCTACACCTTC

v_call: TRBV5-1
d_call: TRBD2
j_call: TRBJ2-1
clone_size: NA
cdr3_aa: CASSPGLAGGSYNEQFF
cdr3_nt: TGCGCCAGCAGCCCGGGACTAGCGGGAGGATCCTACAATGAGCAGTTCTTC

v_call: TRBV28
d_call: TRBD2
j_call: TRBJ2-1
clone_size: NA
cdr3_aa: CASISASGVGYNEQFF
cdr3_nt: TGTGCCAGCATATCGGCTAGCGGTGTGGGGTACAATGAGCAGTTCTTC

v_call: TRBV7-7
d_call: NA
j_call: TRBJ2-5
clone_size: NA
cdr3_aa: CASSPDIQETQYF
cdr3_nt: TGTGCCAGCAGCCCAGACATACAAGAGACCCAGTACTTC

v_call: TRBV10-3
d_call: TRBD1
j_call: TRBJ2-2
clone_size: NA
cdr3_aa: CAISEYKGARDTGELFF
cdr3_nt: TGTGCCATCAGTGAGTACAAGGGGGCGCGAGACACCGGGGAGCTGTTTTTT

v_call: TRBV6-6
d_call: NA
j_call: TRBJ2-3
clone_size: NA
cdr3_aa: CASSYYDPDTQYF
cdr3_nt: TGTGCCAGCAGTTACTACGACCCAGATACGCAGTATTTT

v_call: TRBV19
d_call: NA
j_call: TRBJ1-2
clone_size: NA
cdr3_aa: CASSSPRDNRANYGYTF
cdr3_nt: TGTGCCAGTAGTAGCCCCCGGGACAACCGAGCTAACTATGGCTACACCTTC

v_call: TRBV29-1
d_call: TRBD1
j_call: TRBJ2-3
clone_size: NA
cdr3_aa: CSATPGQYTDTQYF
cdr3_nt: TGCAGCGCCACACCGGGACAGTACACAGATACGCAGTATTTT

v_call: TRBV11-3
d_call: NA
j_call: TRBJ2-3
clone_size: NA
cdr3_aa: CASSQGGTSTDTQYF
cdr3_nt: TGTGCCAGCAGCCAAGGGGGGACTAGCACAGATACGCAGTATTTT

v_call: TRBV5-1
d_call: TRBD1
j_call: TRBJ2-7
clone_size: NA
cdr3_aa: CASSYGTGGGEQYF
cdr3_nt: TGCGCCAGCAGCTACGGGACAGGGGGCGGCGAGCAGTACTTC

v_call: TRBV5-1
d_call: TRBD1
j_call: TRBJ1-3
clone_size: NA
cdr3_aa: CASSSDRAGNTIYF
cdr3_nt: TGCGCCAGCAGCTCGGACAGGGCTGGAAACACCATATATTTT

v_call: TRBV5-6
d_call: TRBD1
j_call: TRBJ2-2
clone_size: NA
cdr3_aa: CASSFVDRGTGELFF
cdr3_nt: TGTGCCAGCAGCTTTGTGGACAGGGGCACCGGGGAGCTGTTTTTT

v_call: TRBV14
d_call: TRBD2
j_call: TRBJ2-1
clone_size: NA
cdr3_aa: CASSQGLAGFSYNEQFF
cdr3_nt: TGTGCCAGCAGCCAAGGCCTAGCGGGCTTCTCCTACAATGAGCAGTTCTTC

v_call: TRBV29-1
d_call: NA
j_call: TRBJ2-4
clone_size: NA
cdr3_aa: CSITGEGSKNIQYF
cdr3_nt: TGCAGCATTACAGGGGAGGGAAGTAAAAACATTCAGTACTTC

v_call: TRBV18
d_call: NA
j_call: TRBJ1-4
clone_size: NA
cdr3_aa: CASSPGRTNEKLFF
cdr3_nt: TGTGCCAGCTCACCGGGGAGAACTAATGAAAAACTGTTTTTT

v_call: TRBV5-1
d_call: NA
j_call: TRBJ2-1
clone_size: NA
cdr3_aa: CASSYHNEQFF
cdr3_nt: TGCGCCAGCAGCTACCACAATGAGCAGTTCTTC

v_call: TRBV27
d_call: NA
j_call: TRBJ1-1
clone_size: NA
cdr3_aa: CASSPLRWTEAFF
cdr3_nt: TGTGCCAGCAGCCCCCTGAGGTGGACTGAAGCTTTCTTT

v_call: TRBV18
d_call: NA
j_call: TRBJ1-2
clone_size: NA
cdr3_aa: CASSLPGGNYGYTF
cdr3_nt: TGTGCCAGCTCTCTTCCGGGGGGAAACTATGGCTACACCTTC

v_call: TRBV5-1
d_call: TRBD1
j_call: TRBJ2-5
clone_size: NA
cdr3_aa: CASSPGPGQVIQTQYF
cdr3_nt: TGCGCCAGCAGCCCTGGGCCGGGACAGGTTATTCAGACCCAGTACTTC

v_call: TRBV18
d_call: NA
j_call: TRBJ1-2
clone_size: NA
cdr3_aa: CASSPASQNYGYTF
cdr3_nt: TGTGCCAGCTCACCAGCCAGCCAAAACTATGGCTACACCTTC

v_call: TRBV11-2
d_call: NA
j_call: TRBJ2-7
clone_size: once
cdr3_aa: CASSLGELRTGKQYF
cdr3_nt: TGTGCCAGCAGCTTAGGGGAACTCAGGACGGGAAAGCAGTACTTC

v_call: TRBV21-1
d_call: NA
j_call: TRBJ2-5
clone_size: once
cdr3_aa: CASSPGRGAQETQYF
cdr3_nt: TGTGCCAGCAGCCCGGGACGGGGGGCCCAAGAGACCCAGTACTTC

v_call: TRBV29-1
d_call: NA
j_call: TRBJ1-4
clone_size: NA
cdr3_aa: CSGGFHNEKLFF
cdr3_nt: TGCAGCGGGGGTTTTCATAATGAAAAACTGTTTTTT

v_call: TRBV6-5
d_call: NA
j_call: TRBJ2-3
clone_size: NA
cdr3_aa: CASRPGGSTDTQYF
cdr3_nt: TGTGCCAGCAGACCAGGTGGATCCACAGATACGCAGTATTTT

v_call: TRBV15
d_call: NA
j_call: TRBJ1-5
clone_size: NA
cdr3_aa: CATSRDLGQPQHF
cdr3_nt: TGTGCCACCAGCAGAGATCTTGGACAGCCCCAGCATTTT

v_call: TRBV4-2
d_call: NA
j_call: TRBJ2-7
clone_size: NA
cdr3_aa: CASSQEGGRVYEQYF
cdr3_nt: TGTGCCAGCAGCCAAGAAGGAGGCAGGGTTTATGAGCAGTACTTC

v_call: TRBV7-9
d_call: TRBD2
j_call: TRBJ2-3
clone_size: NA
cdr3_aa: CASSPTSAGVADTQYF
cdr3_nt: TGTGCCAGCAGCCCGACTAGCGCCGGGGTTGCAGATACGCAGTATTTT

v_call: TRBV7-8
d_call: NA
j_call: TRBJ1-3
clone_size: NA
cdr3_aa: CASSLVGISSSGNTIYF
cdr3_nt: TGTGCCAGCAGCTTAGTGGGGATCTCGAGCTCTGGAAACACCATATATTTT

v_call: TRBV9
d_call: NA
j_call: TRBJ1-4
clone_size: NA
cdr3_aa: CASSLYVRGEKLFF
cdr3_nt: TGTGCCAGCAGCCTCTACGTGAGAGGGGAAAAACTGTTTTTT

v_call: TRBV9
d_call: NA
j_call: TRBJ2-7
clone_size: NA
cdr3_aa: CASSPPDRNYEQYF
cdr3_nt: TGTGCCAGCAGCCCCCCGGACAGAAACTACGAGCAGTACTTC

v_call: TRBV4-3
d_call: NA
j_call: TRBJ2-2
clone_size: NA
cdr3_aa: CASSQAYTGELFF
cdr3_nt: TGCGCCAGCAGCCAAGCCTACACCGGGGAGCTGTTTTTT

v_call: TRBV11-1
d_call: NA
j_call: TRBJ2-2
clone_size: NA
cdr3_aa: CASSFSDSTGELFF
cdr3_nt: TGTGCCAGCAGCTTTAGCGACAGCACCGGGGAGCTGTTTTTT

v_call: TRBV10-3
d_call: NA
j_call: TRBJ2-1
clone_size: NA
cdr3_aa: CAITGNSDEQFF
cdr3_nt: TGTGCCATTACGGGCAATAGTGATGAGCAGTTCTTC

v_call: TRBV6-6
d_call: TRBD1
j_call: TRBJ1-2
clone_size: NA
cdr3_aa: CAVYRGPGYTF
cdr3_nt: TGTGCCGTCTACAGGGGGCCTGGCTACACCTTC

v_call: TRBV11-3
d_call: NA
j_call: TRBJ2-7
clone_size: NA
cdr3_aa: CASSLDRSGYEQYF
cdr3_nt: TGTGCCAGCAGCTTAGATCGATCCGGCTACGAGCAGTACTTC

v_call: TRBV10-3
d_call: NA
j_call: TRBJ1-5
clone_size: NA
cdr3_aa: CATRDPNYSNQPQHF
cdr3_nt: TGTGCCACAAGAGATCCGAATTATAGCAATCAGCCCCAGCATTTT

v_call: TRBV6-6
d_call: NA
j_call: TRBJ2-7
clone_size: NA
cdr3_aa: CASSPNEQYF
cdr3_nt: TGTGCCAGCAGTCCGAATGAGCAGTACTTC

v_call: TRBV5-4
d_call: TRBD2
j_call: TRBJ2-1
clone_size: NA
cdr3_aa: CASSLGGSGSPNEQFF
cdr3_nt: TGTGCCAGCAGCTTGGGAGGTAGCGGGAGTCCGAATGAGCAGTTCTTC

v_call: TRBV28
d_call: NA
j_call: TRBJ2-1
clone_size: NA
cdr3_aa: CASSLRQVEQFF
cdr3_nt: TGTGCCAGCAGTTTAAGACAAGTTGAGCAGTTCTTC

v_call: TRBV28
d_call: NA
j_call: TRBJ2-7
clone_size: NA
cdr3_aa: CASSRSHEQYF
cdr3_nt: TGTGCCAGTTCTAGGTCCCACGAGCAGTACTTC

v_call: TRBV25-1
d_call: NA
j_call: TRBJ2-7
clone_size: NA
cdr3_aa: CASSSRTALYEQYF
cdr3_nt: TGTGCCAGCAGTAGCCGGACAGCATTATACGAGCAGTACTTC

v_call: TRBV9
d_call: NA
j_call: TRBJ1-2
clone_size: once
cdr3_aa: CASSVGSGIYGYTF
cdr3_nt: TGTGCCAGCAGCGTAGGTTCAGGGATCTATGGCTACACCTTC

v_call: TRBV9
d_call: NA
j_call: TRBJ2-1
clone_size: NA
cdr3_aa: CASSVGLFNEQFF
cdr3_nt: TGTGCCAGCAGCGTAGGGCTCTTCAATGAGCAGTTCTTC

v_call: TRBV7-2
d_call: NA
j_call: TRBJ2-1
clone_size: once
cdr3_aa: CASSPMTSIHPEQFF
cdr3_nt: TGTGCCAGCAGCCCGATGACTAGTATTCACCCTGAGCAGTTCTTC

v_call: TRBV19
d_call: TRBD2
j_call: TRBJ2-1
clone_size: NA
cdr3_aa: CASRALAGVYNEQFF
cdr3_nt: TGTGCCAGTAGGGCACTAGCGGGAGTCTACAATGAGCAGTTCTTC

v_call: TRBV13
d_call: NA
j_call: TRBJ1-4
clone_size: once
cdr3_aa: CASSLGGFEKLFF
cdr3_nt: TGTGCCAGCAGCTTAGGAGGGTTTGAAAAACTGTTTTTT

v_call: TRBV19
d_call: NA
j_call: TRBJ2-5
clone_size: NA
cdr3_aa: CASRLTGNREETQYF
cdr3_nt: TGTGCCAGTAGACTAACCGGCAACAGGGAAGAGACCCAGTACTTC

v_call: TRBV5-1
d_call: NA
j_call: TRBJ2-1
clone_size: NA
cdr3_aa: CASSPTSFDNEQFF
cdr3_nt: TGCGCCAGCAGTCCAACCTCCTTTGACAATGAGCAGTTCTTC

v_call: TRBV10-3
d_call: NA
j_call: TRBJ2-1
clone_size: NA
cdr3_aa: CAISPTANDEQFF
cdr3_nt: TGTGCCATCAGCCCGACGGCGAACGATGAGCAGTTCTTC

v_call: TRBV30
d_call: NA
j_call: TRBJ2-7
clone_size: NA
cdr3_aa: CAWMGATDPYEQYF
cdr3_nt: TGTGCCTGGATGGGGGCAACAGACCCCTACGAGCAGTACTTC

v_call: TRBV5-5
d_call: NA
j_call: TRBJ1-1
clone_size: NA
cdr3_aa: CASSPMRATEAFF
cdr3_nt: TGTGCCAGCAGCCCAATGAGGGCCACTGAAGCTTTCTTT